One sample yielded the 27 T cell receptor beta chains listed below, sequenced in a study of monozygotic twins with inflammatory bowel disease. TCRdb re-called the 5' RACE reads; every CDR3 protein appears as one record, without DNA. Its clone listing holds about 380,000 distinct CDR3 sequences. The material sequenced was blood. The receptors originated from a human donor with ulcerative colitis or Crohn's disease, or a healthy co-twin of an affected twin (not recorded which).

This chain connects TRBV19 to TRBJ2-5; TCRdb calls TRBD1, which cannot be checked without DNA. This CDR3 has 15 residues. Germline assignment: CDR1 LNHDA and CDR2 SQIVND (reference sequence). CDR3 sequence: CASSKGATYQETQYF.

V gene TRBV5-4 combines with J gene TRBJ2-5; lacking DNA, the TRBD1 call made by TCRdb goes unchecked. The CDR3 extends over 15 amino acids. CDR1 SGHNT and CDR2 YYREEE come from the germline V gene (reference sequence). The CDR3 sequence is CASSAAEGAWETQYF.

The gene calls are TRBV5-1 and TRBJ1-6; TCRdb indicates TRBD1, and absent DNA this call remains unverified. This CDR3 region has 16 residues. In germline, CDR1 is SGHRS, CDR2 YFSETQ. The CDR3 here is CASSLRTGGFGSPLHF. The full variable domain, rest sourced from reference TRBV5-1 and TRBJ1-6, is KAGVTQTPRYLIKTRGQQVTLSCSPISGHRSVSWYQQTPGQGLQFLFEYFSETQRNKGNFPGRFSGRQFSNSRSEMNVSTLELGDSALYLCASSLRTGGFGSPLHFGNGTRLTVT.

Here the CDR3 reads CASSLERLSNQPQHF. The chain joins TRBV7-8 to TRBJ1-5. Germline V gives CDR1 SGHVS, CDR2 FQNEAQ. The CDR3 is 15 residues long.

The rearrangement links TRBV5-4 to TRBJ2-1; no DNA is available, so the TRBD1 call from TCRdb remains unchecked. CDR1 SGHNT and CDR2 YYREEE come from the germline V gene (reference sequence). This CDR3 spans 16 amino acids. This chain's CDR3 is CASRRGVDGSYNEQFF.

The V gene is TRBV11-2, the J gene TRBJ2-5; TCRdb lists TRBD1, though no DNA is available to test this call. The CDR3 contains 14 residues. Germline V lookup: CDR1 SGHAT, CDR2 FQNNGV. CDR3 loop: CASRPTGFRETQYF. Variable domain in full (rest from reference TRBV11-2 and TRBJ2-5): EAGVAQSPRYKIIEKRQSVAFWCNPISGHATLYWYQQILGQGPKLLIQFQNNGVVDDSQLPKDRFSAERLKGVDSTLKIQPAKLEDSAVYLCASRPTGFRETQYFGPGTRLLVL.

The rearrangement uses TRBV12-3 or TRBV12-4 and TRBJ2-5; TCRdb's D call of TRBD1 is untestable without DNA. This CDR3 is 13 amino acids long. CDR3 amino acids: CASSFQGPETQYF.

The gene calls are TRBV5-5 and TRBJ2-3; TCRdb indicates TRBD1, and absent DNA this call remains unverified. There are 16 residues in the CDR3. Germline assignment: CDR1 SGHKS and CDR2 YYEKEE (reference sequence). This CDR3 reads CASSFLQVPGTDTQYF.

The chain has TRBV6-2 or TRBV6-3 and TRBJ2-2; TCRdb returns TRBD1, unconfirmable since there is no DNA. The CDR3 has 15 residues. The V gene's germline CDR1 is MNHEY and CDR2 SVGEGT. The chain's CDR3 is CASGSSGTGYRELFF.

The genes are TRBV5-1 and TRBJ2-7. This CDR3 has 13 residues. CDR1 and CDR2 from the germline V gene are SGHRS and YFSETQ. The CDR3 protein is CASASDSSYEQYF.

The chain recombines TRBV12-3 or TRBV12-4 with TRBJ2-1; no DNA is available, so the TRBD2 call from TCRdb remains unchecked. This CDR3 has 19 amino acids. The CDR3 protein is CASSLALVTSGGAYNEQFF.

V usage is TRBV27 and J usage is TRBJ1-2. This CDR3 is 15 amino acids long. Germline V CDR1 and CDR2: MNHEY, SMNVEV (reference sequence). The CDR3 sequence is CASSLSQAANYGYTF.

The V and J genes are TRBV18 and TRBJ2-2; TCRdb's D call, TRBD2, is unchecked because there is no DNA. This CDR3 contains 15 residues. Germline assignment: CDR1 KGHSH and CDR2 LQKENI. The CDR3 spells CASSQGLANTGELFF. Based on the CDR3 plus reference TRBV18 and TRBJ2-2, the full variable domain is NAGVMQNPRHLVRRRGQEARLRCSPMKGHSHVYWYRQLPEEGLKFMVYLQKENIIDESGMPKERFSAEFPKEGPSILRIQQVVRGDSAAYFCASSQGLANTGELFFGEGSRLTVL.

This chain joins TRBV20-1 and TRBJ2-5; TCRdb picks TRBD1, but there is no DNA to check that call. The V gene's germline CDR1 is DFQATT and CDR2 SNEGSKA (reference sequence). The CDR3 runs to 13 residues. CDR3: CSALQGAKETQYF.

The chain combines TRBV5-1 with TRBJ2-1; with no DNA, the TCRdb D assignment of TRBD2 cannot be verified. Germline CDR1 is SGHRS and CDR2 is YFSETQ. CDR3 length: 17 residues. The chain's CDR3 is CASSSSVAGGSYNEQFF.

V and J are TRBV20-1 and TRBJ2-1. The CDR3 is 14 residues long. Germline CDR1 DFQATT, CDR2 SNEGSKA (reference sequence). This CDR3 is CSARDRVSRNEQFF.

The rearrangement joins TRBV12-3 or TRBV12-4 to TRBJ1-1; as DNA is missing, the TRBD1 call by TCRdb cannot be tested. The CDR3 contains 12 residues. The CDR3 sequence: CASSRRGAEAFF.

The gene calls are TRBV7-3 and TRBJ1-1; lacking DNA, the TRBD1 call made by TCRdb goes unchecked. Germline V lookup: CDR1 SGHTA, CDR2 FQGTGA. The CDR3 runs to 16 residues. CDR3 in amino acids: CASSPLVRGRGTEAFF.

The chain carries TRBV5-1 and TRBJ2-7; without DNA, the TCRdb call of TRBD2 cannot be checked. This CDR3 spans 15 amino acids. Germline V gives CDR1 SGHRS, CDR2 YFSETQ. The CDR3 reads CASSRGSGGGYEQYF.

The V and J genes are TRBV7-9 and TRBJ2-1; TCRdb's D call, TRBD1, is unchecked because there is no DNA. This CDR3 region has 16 residues. Germline CDR1 is SEHNR and CDR2 is FQNEAQ (reference sequence). The CDR3: CASSSNKGQEYNEQFF.

The CDR3 is CASSQTGYTQYF. The chain couples TRBV7-9 to TRBJ2-3; TCRdb's D call, TRBD1, is unchecked because there is no DNA. The CDR3 is made up of 12 amino acids. The germline CDR1 and CDR2 sequences are SEHNR and FQNEAQ (reference sequence). Supplemented by reference TRBV7-9 and TRBJ2-3, the full variable domain reads DTGVSQNPRHKITKRGQNVTFRCDPISEHNRLYWYRQTLGQGPEFLTYFQNEAQLEKSRLLSDRFSAERPKGSFSTLEIQRTEQGDSAMYLCASSQTGYTQYFGPGTRLTVL.

The chain has TRBV5-1 and TRBJ2-3; TCRdb designates TRBD2, a call that cannot be tested without DNA. The CDR3 totals 15 residues. CDR1 and CDR2 from the germline V gene are SGHRS and YFSETQ. The CDR3 reads CASSTGTPRTDTQYF.

The chain joins TRBV20-1 to TRBJ2-2. Germline CDR1 is DFQATT and CDR2 is SNEGSKA (reference sequence). CDR3 length: 15 amino acids. The CDR3 sequence: CSARFRVANTGELFF.

This chain joins TRBV3-1 and TRBJ2-1; the TCRdb call, TRBD1, lacks DNA for checking. Germline CDR1 is LGHDT and CDR2 is YNNKEL (reference sequence). This CDR3 spans 16 amino acids. The CDR3 region is CASSHWSGQQNNEQFF.

CDR3 residues: CASSQEAVPTNEKLFF. V usage is TRBV4-3 and J usage is TRBJ1-4. This CDR3 has 16 residues. Germline V lookup: CDR1 LGHNA, CDR2 YSLEER.

The chain links TRBV12-3 or TRBV12-4 to TRBJ2-2; lacking DNA, the TRBD1 call made by TCRdb goes unchecked. This CDR3 comprises 15 residues. The CDR3 sequence: CASSLFGGLAGELFF.

This chain joins TRBV7-2 and TRBJ1-4; TCRdb's D call of TRBD1 is untestable without DNA. Germline-derived CDR1 and CDR2 are SGHTA and FQGNSA. The CDR3 runs 14 residues. The chain's CDR3 is CASSQPGGGEKLFF.